The 8 T cell receptor beta chains below come from one sample, sequenced in a study of cytomegalovirus exposure and HLA in healthy donors listed by TCRdb under 2017. Preparation of the library involved the immunoSEQ multiplex PCR assay. For the multiplex PCR, a mixture combining 60 forward primers for TCR Vbeta segments and 13 reverse primers for TCR Jbeta segments was used. TCRdb obtained this table from immuneACCESS and retained in-frame rearrangements with V and J assigned. These tables miss some clones; where compared with another copy, unresolved V genes account for less than half of the shortfall, and the remainder is unexplained. In all, the sample holds over 75,000 clones, and about 79% of those were seen once. The top ten clonotypes cover about 3.5% of the sample. Input material: PBMCs. These receptors were taken from a male donor in good health and CMV-seropositive.

The J gene is TRBJ1-1, the V gene TRBV6-5; the match to TRBD1 covers 8 bases. Germline CDR1 reads MNHEY; CDR2 reads SVGAGI. This CDR3 is built from 14 residues. With V trimmed by 2 bases and J by 6 bases, 5 bases remained unmatched. The CDR3 DNA reads as TGTGCCAGCAGTTACGACAGGGGCTGGGCTGAAGCTTTCTTT. Protein sequence: CASSYDRGWAEAFF.

Here the CDR3 reads CAISGGGAKGTEAFF. The CDR3 nucleotides are TGTGCCATCAGTGGCGGGGGCGCGAAGGGTACTGAAGCTTTCTTT. The V call is TRBV10-3, the J call TRBJ1-1, with D possibly TRBD1 on 6 matching bases. V was shortened by 4 bases and J by 5 bases, with 17 bases between the two germline ends. The CDR3 length is 15 residues. The germline gives CDR1 ENHRY, CDR2 SYGVKD.

This clone occurred once. The rearrangement uses TRBV7-2 and TRBJ1-2, with D perhaps TRBD1 (5 bases). The CDR3 contains 15 residues. V lost 5 bases to trimming and J lost 0 bases, with 13 bases between them. CDR1 and CDR2 (germline): SGHTA, FQGNSA. CDR3 loop: CASSPSGGPNYGYTF. CDR3 nucleotides: TGTGCCAGCAGCCCGTCCGGGGGACCTAACTATGGCTACACCTTC.

This clone came up a few times. This chain links TRBV7-9 with TRBJ1-2, with TRBD1 matching 9 bases. The ends lost 2 bases at V and 8 bases at J; junction bases unmatched: 9. Germline-derived CDR1 and CDR2 are SEHNR and FQNEAQ (reference sequence). The CDR3 runs to 15 residues. The DNA of the CDR3 is TGTGCCAGCAGCTTATCAAAGGGACAGGGAGAAGGCTACACCTTC. This gives the protein CASSLSKGQGEGYTF.

This clone was recorded once. The CDR3, as DNA: TGTGCCAGCAGCTTCCGGACAGGGTCTGAAGCTTTCTTT. Translating it yields CASSFRTGSEAFF. The chain links TRBV7-8 to TRBJ1-1, with TRBD1 matching 8 bases. Unmatched junction bases numbered 3, after V lost 3 bases and J lost 6 bases. Per the germline V gene, CDR1 is SGHVS and CDR2 is FQNEAQ. The CDR3 covers 13 residues.

This chain connects TRBV6-6 to TRBJ1-5, with D possibly matching TRBD1 (5 bases). V was pared by 11 bases and J by 2 bases, with 19 bases between. The CDR3 extends over 15 amino acids. Germline-derived CDR1 and CDR2 are MNHNY and SVGAGI (reference sequence). The CDR3 sequence: CAGYKAGQCNQPQHF. The CDR3 DNA is TGTGCCGGGTACAAAGCGGGGCAGTGCAATCAGCCCCAGCATTTT.

This clone was recorded once. V usage is TRBV7-8 and J usage is TRBJ2-7; D may be TRBD2 (5 bases). CDR1 and CDR2 (germline): SGHVS, FQNEAQ. The CDR3 runs to 15 residues. Trimming stripped 5 bases from V and 2 bases from J, with 16 bases between. The DNA of the CDR3 is TGTGCCAGCAGCCCTCGTACGGGGAGCGCCTACGAGCAGTACTTC. Translating it yields CASSPRTGSAYEQYF.

This clone was recorded only once. This chain connects TRBV4-1 to TRBJ2-5; D is possibly TRBD2 (5 bases). CDR3 size: 15 residues. CDR1 and CDR2 from the germline V gene are MGHRA and YSYEKL. Trimming removed 0 bases at V and 2 bases at J, with 10 bases between. Written as DNA, the CDR3 is TGCGCCAGCAGCCAAGATGGACTGTGGCAAGAGACCCAGTACTTC. Its translation is CASSQDGLWQETQYF.